The present entry profiles one T cell receptor beta chain with its context. Indicated time point: after neoadjuvant nivolumab, at surgical resection. The data were obtained in a study of neoadjuvant anti-PD-1 for oral cavity cancer. Only in-frame clones appear in the TCRdb table, and some are missing; sequencing was by immunoSEQ multiplex PCR. The table includes more than 7,000 clones, 64% detected once. Per the germline V gene, CDR1 is MGHRA and CDR2 is YSYEKL. V was clipped by 6 bases and J by 4 bases, with 15 bases between them. The CDR3 length is 14 residues. The chain is built from TRBV4-1 and TRBJ1-2, with D possibly being TRBD1 (5 bases). The clonotype comes from a person aged 40 to 85 with oral cavity squamous cell carcinoma. The source material was PBMCs, sampled after nivolumab (anti-PD-1) treatment. The CDR3 region is CASSTRDASYGYTF. In DNA, the CDR3 is TGCGCCAGCAGTACCAGGGACGCGAGCTATGGCTACACCTTC.